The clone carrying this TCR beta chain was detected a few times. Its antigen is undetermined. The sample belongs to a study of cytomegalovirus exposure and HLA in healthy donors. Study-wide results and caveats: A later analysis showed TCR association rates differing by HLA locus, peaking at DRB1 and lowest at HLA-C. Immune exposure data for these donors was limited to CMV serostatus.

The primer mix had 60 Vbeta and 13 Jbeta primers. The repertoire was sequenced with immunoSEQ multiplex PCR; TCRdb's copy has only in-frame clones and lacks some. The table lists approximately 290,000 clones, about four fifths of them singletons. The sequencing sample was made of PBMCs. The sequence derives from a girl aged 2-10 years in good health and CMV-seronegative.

CDR3 bases: TGTGCCAGCAGGCTTACGAGGTTTGGGGAGCTGTTTTTT. Its translation is CASRLTRFGELFF. The chain uses TRBV7-2 and TRBJ2-2; D not resolved. V was shortened by 6 bases and J by 8 bases, with 13 bases between the two germline ends. The CDR3 has 13 residues. Looked up from germline, CDR1 is SGHTA and CDR2 is FQGNSA.